Below, 30 T cell receptor beta chains from the same sample are listed, as sequenced in a study of siplizumab effects on memory and regulatory T cells. TCRdb's table, derived via immunoSEQ multiplex PCR, lists solely in-frame clones and lacks some. The table has tens of thousands of clones, over 90% seen once. Sequencing was carried out using CD8+ T cells sorted from blood. The receptor source for this set is a human donor in good health.

The rearrangement joins TRBV11-3 to TRBJ2-2, with 8 bases matching TRBD2. J was trimmed by 2 bases and V by 4 bases; bases with no gene match: 12. There are 18 residues in the CDR3. Germline assignment: CDR1 SGHNT and CDR2 YENEEA. DNA of the CDR3: TGTGCCAGCAGCTCACGGGAGGGCCAAATTTCTAACACCGGGGAGCTGTTTTTT. It is translated as CASSSREGQISNTGELFF.

This chain connects TRBV13 to TRBJ2-3, with TRBD2 matching 8 bases. With 1 base clipped from V and 6 bases from J, the junction kept 6 bases outside the gene matches. The CDR3 contains 15 residues. Looked up from germline, CDR1 is PRHDT and CDR2 is FYEKMQ (reference sequence). CDR3 nucleotide sequence: TGTGCCAGCAGCTTAGCCGAGCGGGAGTCGGATACGCAGTATTTT. Protein product: CASSLAERESDTQYF.

In regard to this clone: Other DNA sequences of this sample code for an identical CDR3. The chain is built from TRBV7-9 and TRBJ2-7; D not resolved. Per the germline V gene, CDR1 is SEHNR and CDR2 is FQNEAQ (reference sequence). CDR3 length equals 11 residues. The V and J ends lost 5 bases and 3 bases respectively, with 5 bases between them. The CDR3 coding sequence is TGTGCCAGCAGCCTAGACTACGAGCAGTACTTC. Its protein product is CASSLDYEQYF.

The chain links TRBV28 to TRBJ2-3, with D maybe TRBD2 (5 bases). The CDR3 is 15 amino acids. Looked up from germline, CDR1 is MDHEN and CDR2 is SYDVKM. Trimming left V 2 bases short and J 6 bases short, with 15 bases between. The CDR3 spells CASSLREPLGDTQYF. The CDR3 DNA reads TGTGCCAGCAGTTTAAGGGAGCCGCTAGGGGATACGCAGTATTTT.

V is TRBV6-6 and J is TRBJ2-7; 12 bases fit TRBD2. This CDR3 has 15 amino acids. V trimming: 5 bases; J trimming: 5 bases; junction bases outside the gene matches: 7. From germline, CDR1 is MNHNY and CDR2 SVGAGI (reference sequence). The CDR3 sequence: CASSQLAGGPNEQYF. DNA for the CDR3: TGTGCCAGCAGTCAGCTAGCGGGAGGGCCCAACGAGCAGTACTTC.

This chain links TRBV5-4 with TRBJ2-7, with 9 bases that match TRBD2. This CDR3 contains 15 residues. V was pared by 4 bases and J by 3 bases, with 8 bases of the junction left unmatched. Germline loops: CDR1 SGHNT, CDR2 YYREEE (reference sequence). In nucleotides, the CDR3 is TGTGCCAGCAGCGGGGGGACTAGCCGCCTCTACGAGCAGTACTTC. It codes for CASSGGTSRLYEQYF.

The CDR3 DNA follows: TGCGCCAGCAGCCAGATTATACAGGGCACCGGGGAGCTGTTTTTT. Protein product: CASSQIIQGTGELFF. The rearrangement joins TRBV4-1 to TRBJ2-2, with D possibly being TRBD1 (6 bases). CDR1 MGHRA and CDR2 YSYEKL come from the germline V gene. CDR3 length: 15 residues. V lost 3 bases to trimming and J lost 4 bases, with 12 bases between them.

The genes are TRBV27 and TRBJ1-5; possible D gene TRBD1, 6 bases. V lost 2 bases, J lost 4 bases, and 9 bases lay in between. CDR3 length: 14 residues. CDR1 is MNHEY, CDR2 SMNVEV, per germline (reference sequence). The CDR3 nucleotides read TGTGCCAGCAGTTTAGAGGGGGTTAATCAGCCCCAGCATTTT. This sequence encodes CASSLEGVNQPQHF.

This chain uses TRBV9 with TRBJ2-7; D could derive from TRBD1 or TRBD2 (6 bases each). V was cut by 4 bases and J by 5 bases, with 16 bases left in between. This CDR3 contains 14 residues. CDR1 SGDLS and CDR2 YYNGEE come from the germline V gene. DNA of the CDR3: TGTGCCAGCAGCCCCTACTGGGGGGCTGACGAGCAGTACTTC. Its translation is CASSPYWGADEQYF.

The CDR3 DNA sequence: TGTGCCTGGAGTGTGGGACAGGGGGGTGACTACACCTTC. It encodes CAWSVGQGGDYTF. This rearrangement joins TRBV30 to TRBJ1-2, with 11 bases matching TRBD1. The germline CDR1 and CDR2 sequences are GTSNPN and SVGIG (reference sequence). Unmatched junction bases numbered 4, after V lost 0 bases and J lost 10 bases. CDR3 length equals 13 residues.

J is TRBJ2-1 and V is TRBV10-2; 8 bases map to TRBD2. The CDR3 contains 16 residues. With 7 bases clipped from V and 8 bases from J, the junction kept 16 bases outside the gene matches. The germline V gene has CDR1 WSHSY and CDR2 SAAADI. The CDR3 loop reads CASTLTLAGATHEQFF. CDR3 sequence (DNA): TGCGCCAGCACTCTTACCCTAGCGGGCGCCACCCATGAGCAGTTCTTC.

The chain carries TRBV14 and TRBJ1-2, with 8 positions matching TRBD1. This CDR3 region has 16 residues. J lost 0 bases, V lost 4 bases, and 7 bases had no gene match. Germline V gives CDR1 SGHDN, CDR2 FVKESK. CDR3 protein: CASSPPGQAANYGYTF. CDR3 nucleotide sequence: TGTGCCAGCAGCCCCCCGGGACAGGCAGCTAACTATGGCTACACCTTC.

The J gene is TRBJ1-2, the V gene TRBV9; D is ambiguous. Trimming cost V 3 bases and J 2 bases, with 8 bases left between them. Germline CDR1 reads SGDLS; CDR2 reads YYNGEE. The CDR3 runs to 13 residues. For the CDR3, the DNA is TGTGCCAGCAGCGACCTATTAAACTATGGCTACACCTTC. The encoded protein is CASSDLLNYGYTF.

CDR3 sequence: CASKTGKGTQYF. In DNA form, the CDR3 reads TGTGCCAGCAAAACAGGGAAGGGGACCCAGTACTTC. This chain connects TRBV13 to TRBJ2-5; D possibly corresponds to TRBD1 (6 bases). With 7 bases removed from V and 7 bases from J, the gap between germline ends came to 13 bases. The CDR3 runs 12 residues. CDR1 and CDR2 (germline): PRHDT, FYEKMQ (reference sequence).

This chain connects TRBV30 to TRBJ1-5; D is unresolved. The CDR3 contains 12 residues. V was pared by 2 bases and J by 0 bases, with 2 bases between. The germline V gene encodes CDR1 GTSNPN and CDR2 SVGIG (reference sequence). The DNA for the CDR3 is TGTGCCTGGAGTCATAGCAATCAGCCCCAGCATTTT. The encoded protein is CAWSHSNQPQHF.

The chain is built from TRBV7-9 and TRBJ1-4; 12 bases map to TRBD1. The germline V gene encodes CDR1 SEHNR and CDR2 FQNEAQ (reference sequence). V shed 5 bases and J 4 bases; nucleotides not matched to a gene: 8. This CDR3 has 17 residues. CDR3 nucleotides: TGTGCCAGCAGCCCCCGGGACAGGGGGCGGGTTAATGAAAAACTGTTTTTT. It is translated as CASSPRDRGRVNEKLFF. The full variable domain, completed using reference TRBV7-9 and TRBJ1-4, is DTGVSQNPRHKITKRGQNVTFRCDPISEHNRLYWYRQTLGQGPEFLTYFQNEAQLEKSRLLSDRFSAERPKGSFSTLEIQRTEQGDSAMYLCASSPRDRGRVNEKLFFGSGTQLSVL.

The chain couples TRBV6-5 to TRBJ1-1, with D uncertain. The CDR3 length is 14 residues. Trimming shortened V by 0 bases and J by 7 bases, and 12 bases separated the two germline ends. The germline gives CDR1 MNHEY, CDR2 SVGAGI. This CDR3 is CASSYSALGSEAFF. In DNA, the CDR3 is TGTGCCAGCAGTTACTCGGCCTTGGGCAGTGAAGCTTTCTTT.

With regard to this clone: Distinct nucleotide sequences in the sample also encode this CDR3. This chain links TRBV7-2 with TRBJ2-7; no definite D call. The CDR3 consists of 15 residues. With 5 bases removed from V and 2 bases from J, the gap between germline ends came to 16 bases. Germline V CDR1 and CDR2: SGHTA, FQGNSA. CDR3 nucleotide sequence: TGTGCCAGCAGCCTAGAAGTTTCCAGAGCCTACGAGCAGTACTTC. Translated: CASSLEVSRAYEQYF.

This clone came up once. V and J are TRBV29-1 and TRBJ2-1, with TRBD2 identical over 7 bases. The CDR3 is made up of 12 amino acids. V was clipped by 5 bases and J by 7 bases; unmatched bases: 5. CDR1 SQVTM and CDR2 ANQGSEA come from the germline V gene. DNA for the CDR3: TGCAGCGTTTTGAGGGAGGGAAATGAGCAGTTCTTC. It specifies CSVLREGNEQFF.

The chain carries TRBV7-9 and TRBJ2-2; perhaps TRBD2 as D (6 bases). This CDR3 has 16 residues. Deletions cut 2 bases from V and 6 bases from J, with 16 bases between. The V gene's germline CDR1 is SEHNR and CDR2 FQNEAQ (reference sequence). CDR3 region: CASSLPRGSGAGELFF. CDR3 bases: TGTGCCAGCAGCTTACCGAGGGGTAGCGGTGCCGGGGAGCTGTTTTTT.

This chain's CDR3 is CASSLRGGRDNQPQHF. CDR3 nucleotides: TGTGCCAGCAGCTTAAGGGGGGGGCGTGACAATCAGCCCCAGCATTTT. This chain joins TRBV13 and TRBJ1-5; tentative D call: TRBD1 (6 bases). Trimming removed 2 bases at V and 3 bases at J, with 14 bases between. The CDR3 has 16 residues. Germline V gene data show CDR1 as PRHDT and CDR2 as FYEKMQ (reference sequence).

This sequence joins TRBV25-1 and TRBJ1-1; D gene unclear. Between the trimmed V and J ends, which lost 4 bases and 3 bases, there was a span of 9 bases. Germline lookup yields CDR1 MGHDK and CDR2 SYGVNS. CDR3 length equals 13 residues. The CDR3 reads CASSVGEYTEAFF. The DNA for the CDR3 is TGTGCCAGCAGTGTCGGGGAGTACACTGAAGCTTTCTTT.

This chain joins TRBV28 and TRBJ1-2; no clear D gene. This CDR3 is 14 amino acids long. The germline V and J ends were trimmed by 4 bases and 5 bases, with 14 bases remaining between them. CDR1 is MDHEN, CDR2 SYDVKM, per germline. The CDR3 DNA reads TGTGCCAGCAGTTATGTTGCAGCAAAATATGGCTACACCTTC. Encoded protein: CASSYVAAKYGYTF.

This rearrangement joins TRBV7-2 to TRBJ1-5, with TRBD1 matching over 9 bases. Per germline, CDR1 SGHTA and CDR2 FQGNSA. CDR3 length equals 16 residues. After removal of 1 base from V and 4 bases from J, the junction contained 5 bases not matched to a gene. The CDR3 protein is CASSLVLGTGNQPQHF. The CDR3 DNA is TGTGCCAGCAGCTTAGTTCTTGGGACAGGGAATCAGCCCCAGCATTTT.

The V gene is TRBV5-1, the J gene TRBJ2-7, with TRBD1 matching 11 bases. The CDR3 is 14 residues long. The J segment lost 7 bases and the V segment lost 4 bases, leaving 7 bases of the junction unmatched. CDR1 is SGHRS, CDR2 YFSETQ, per germline. CDR3 bases: TGCGCCAGCAGCCCAGGACAGGGGGCGCTGGAGCAGTACTTC. Amino acid sequence: CASSPGQGALEQYF.

This clone was recorded a few times. This chain uses TRBV6-4 with TRBJ2-3; D is perhaps TRBD1 (6 bases). V was clipped by 0 bases and J by 0 bases, with 7 bases between them. CDR1 and CDR2 from the germline V gene are MRHNA and SNTAGT. The CDR3 is 15 amino acids. This CDR3 reads CASSDSTGSTDTQYF. Written as DNA, the CDR3 is TGTGCCAGCAGTGACTCGACAGGTAGCACAGATACGCAGTATTTT.

This chain uses TRBV7-9 with TRBJ2-1; D gene unclear. Trimming removed 1 base at V and 10 bases at J, with 8 bases between. This CDR3 has 12 amino acids. Looked up from germline, CDR1 is SEHNR and CDR2 is FQNEAQ (reference sequence). CDR3 sequence: CASSLGPGEQFF. DNA of the CDR3: TGTGCCAGCAGCTTAGGGCCGGGCGAGCAGTTCTTC.

This clone was found once. V gene TRBV19 combines with J gene TRBJ1-5; D remains unclear. Germline-derived CDR1 and CDR2 are LNHDA and SQIVND (reference sequence). The CDR3 totals 15 residues. Trimming removed 1 base from V and 0 bases from J, with 7 bases in between. CDR3 in amino acids: CASSIGVYSNQPQHF. In DNA, the CDR3 is TGTGCCAGTAGTATAGGGGTATATAGCAATCAGCCCCAGCATTTT.

The chain joins TRBV27 to TRBJ2-7; D might be TRBD2 (6 bases). Germline V gene data show CDR1 as MNHEY and CDR2 as SMNVEV (reference sequence). The V gene lost 1 base and the J gene lost 0 bases, with 7 bases spanning the gap. This CDR3 is 14 amino acids long. The CDR3 loop is CASSLFGSSYEQYF. CDR3 nucleotides: TGTGCCAGCAGTTTATTCGGGAGCTCCTACGAGCAGTACTTC.

The chain is built from TRBV9 and TRBJ1-1; the D gene is possibly TRBD1 (5 bases). Per germline, CDR1 SGDLS and CDR2 YYNGEE. The CDR3 extends over 16 amino acids. V lost 0 bases and J 0 bases, leaving 12 bases between the germline ends. The CDR3 loop reads CASSVGGGSLNTEAFF. CDR3 nucleotide sequence: TGTGCCAGCAGCGTAGGGGGCGGGTCTCTGAACACTGAAGCTTTCTTT. The entire variable domain, with the rest obtained from reference TRBV9 and TRBJ1-1, is as follows: DSGVTQTPKHLITATGQRVTLRCSPRSGDLSVYWYQQSLDQGLQFLIQYYNGEERAKGNILERFSAQQFPDLHSELNLSSLELGDSALYFCASSVGGGSLNTEAFFGQGTRLTVV.